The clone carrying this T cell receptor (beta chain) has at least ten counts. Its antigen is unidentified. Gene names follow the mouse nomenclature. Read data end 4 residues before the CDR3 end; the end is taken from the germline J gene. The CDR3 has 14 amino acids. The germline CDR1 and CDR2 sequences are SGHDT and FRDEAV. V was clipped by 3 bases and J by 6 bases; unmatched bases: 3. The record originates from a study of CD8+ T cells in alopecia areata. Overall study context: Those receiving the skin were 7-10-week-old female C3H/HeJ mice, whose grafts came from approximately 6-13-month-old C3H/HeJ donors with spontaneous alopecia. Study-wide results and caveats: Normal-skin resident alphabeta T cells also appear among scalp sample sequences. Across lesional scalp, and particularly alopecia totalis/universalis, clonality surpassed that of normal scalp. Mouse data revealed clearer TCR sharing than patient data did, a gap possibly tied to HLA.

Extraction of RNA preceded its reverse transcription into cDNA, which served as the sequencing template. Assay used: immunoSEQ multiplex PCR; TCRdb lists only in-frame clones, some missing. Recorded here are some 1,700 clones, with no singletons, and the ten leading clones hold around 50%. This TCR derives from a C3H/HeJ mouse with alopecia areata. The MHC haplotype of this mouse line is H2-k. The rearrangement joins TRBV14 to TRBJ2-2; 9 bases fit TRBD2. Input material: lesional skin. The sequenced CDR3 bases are TGTGCCAGCAGTTCCGGGACTGGGCCCGGG. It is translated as CASSSGTGPG. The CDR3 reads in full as CASSSGTGPGQLYF.